The present TCR beta chain was sequenced within a study of T cells expressing NK-cell markers. The germline V gene has CDR1 SGHVS and CDR2 FQNEAQ. This CDR3 is built from 15 residues. TCRdb re-called the 5' RACE reads and catalogs CDR3 proteins one per entry, DNA excluded. The record lists a few hundred thousand distinct CDR3 sequences, of which the ten most abundant hold 1.4%. The specimen sequenced was blood T cells: a sorted CD56 or NKG2C T cell subset, CD4+ or CD8+ T cells, or bulk PBMC T cells (not recorded which). This chain joins TRBV7-8 and TRBJ2-1. This TCR came from a woman in her fifties or sixties in good health. This chain's CDR3 is CASSLQLDRYNEQFF.